This T cell receptor beta chain was sequenced during a study of T cells in Graves' hyperthyroidism and ophthalmopathy. RNA transcripts were the template for amplifying TCR beta CDR3 regions. Primed by the HTBI set, a first-round RT-PCR was run on the TCR CDR3. One entry per CDR3 protein, called by TCRdb with MiXCR from the multiplex PCR reads. Seen here are some 350,000 distinct CDR3 sequences, 19% observed once, and the top ten hold roughly 3.5%. This clonotype showed up many times. The antigen is unknown. General study findings and limits: Among thyroid clonotypes expanded above 0.001, most also appeared in blood.

The sequenced material came from blood. The sequence came from a woman younger than 35 with Graves' hyperthyroidism.

This CDR3 is CASSLRGDEQYF. DNA for the CDR3: TGTGCCAGCAGTTTACGAGGGGACGAGCAGTACTTC. V is TRBV12-3 or TRBV12-4 and J is TRBJ2-7; tentatively, D is TRBD1 or TRBD2 (5 bases each). The V end lost 2 bases, the J end lost 5 bases, and 7 bases lay between the germline ends. This CDR3 is built from 12 residues.